This T cell receptor (beta chain) emerged from a study of OX40 agonist ivuxolimab in advanced cancers. Findings and caveats of the study: On average, CD8+ T cells showed a greater number of expanded clones than CD4+.

This clone occurred once. What it recognizes is unknown. Germline V gene data show CDR1 as LGHNA and CDR2 as YSLEER. With 3 bases removed from V and 4 bases from J, the gap between germline ends came to 12 bases. The CDR3 runs 14 residues. Prior autoimmune disease or systemic immunosuppression barred patients. TCRdb's copy holds only in-frame clones and misses some; the assay was immunoSEQ multiplex PCR. The table has roughly 40,000 clones, around 84% seen once; the top ten hold approximately 16%. The receptor was derived from an adult with an advanced solid tumor such as melanoma, head and neck, liver or kidney cancer. Sequenced here: CD4+ or CD8+ T cells sorted from blood, sampled in a trial of the OX40 agonist ivuxolimab. The rearrangement uses TRBV4-3 and TRBJ1-1; no reliable D call. In DNA form, the CDR3 reads TGCGCCAGCAGCCATAAGGATTCCGGCACTGAAGCTTTCTTT. This codes for CASSHKDSGTEAFF.